The sequence of this T cell receptor beta chain was determined in a study of Graves' ophthalmopathy and Graves' hyperthyroidism (dated by TCRdb to 2016 to 2019). For the wider study: Peripheral blood samples were taken at the time of initial diagnosis, before any treatment was given. TCR beta repertoire signatures were used to distinguish Graves' ophthalmopathy from Graves' hyperthyroidism and to predict progression to ophthalmopathy. In total, approximately 130 blood samples were TCR-sequenced: approximately 40 ophthalmopathy, approximately 80 hyperthyroidism and approximately 17 hyperthyroidism-to-ophthalmopathy patients. To explore V-J signatures that distinguish ophthalmopathy from hyperthyroidism, a discovery set of under 110 patients was enrolled, made up of 43 with ophthalmopathy and under 65 with stable hyperthyroidism. An independent validation cohort comprised 18 hyperthyroidism patients and roughly 15 patients who later progressed from hyperthyroidism to ophthalmopathy. In five to seven hyperthyroidism patients, T-cell repertoires of thyroid tissue and blood were compared. Following sampling, methimazole starting at 30 mg daily was administered to hyperthyroidism patients, and high-dose intravenous methylprednisolone was administered to ophthalmopathy patients. The investigation overall reported the following: No statistical method was used to set the sample size in advance, and the investigators knew which group each participant was assigned to. Most expanded thyroid clonotypes with frequency above 0.001 were also detected in blood, suggesting blood repertoires may reflect the thyroid immune response. In validation, the model predicted ophthalmopathy progression with about 71% sensitivity and around 72% specificity; about a dozen predicted patients were CT-confirmed with GO in a median of about 7.1 months. The 13-signature model separated ophthalmopathy from stable hyperthyroidism with approximately 88% sensitivity and approximately 81% specificity in cross-validation, and 80%/75% in the test set.

The table lists this clonotype with many counts. Its antigen is still unknown. No quality values exist for individual bases; no much larger clone is one base distant. A patient counted as having stable hyperthyroidism if there was no progression to ophthalmopathy within 18 months of follow-up. Hyperthyroidism patients were newly diagnosed, were aged 18 to 65 years, and had a disease duration under 2 months. Anyone with other autoimmune diseases, uncontrolled infections, pregnancy or lactation was excluded from the study. Diagnosis was based on clinical symptoms, serum thyroxine, TRAb, thyroid ultrasound and orbital computed tomography. Using Ficoll-Paque density gradient centrifugation, PBMCs were isolated from 10 ml of fresh peripheral blood. Total RNA was extracted with Trizol reagent and quality-checked on an Agilent 2100 Bioanalyzer. For repertoire sequencing, the TCR beta CDR3 regions were amplified from RNA transcripts. The first round was an RT-PCR using HTBI primers with the Qiagen OneStep RT-PCR kit, and this first round was followed by a second-round multiplex PCR, then size selection and purification. Libraries were sequenced paired-end with 100 bp reads on an Illumina HiSeq2000. In the source study's methods: SOAPnuke was used to process the reads, throwing out any read that had adapters, had uncalled bases, had a mean Phred below 15, or lacked an exact constant-primer or identifier match. COPE v1.2.5 was used to merge high-quality paired reads. Clonotypes were defined as unique nucleotide sequences and were aligned to IMGT TRB V, D and J references using MiTCR v1.1. Only V-J combinations with frequency above 0.0001 were analysed, covering more than 99% of repertoires. A TCR clonal expansion and chaos score per V-J combination was defined as the ratio of F50 clonal expansion to chaos observed in the TCRdist matrix. Welch's t-statistics and random forest were used to reduce the features to about 12 V-J combinations, which were then used as input to a naive Bayes classifier. Thyroid-blood repertoire similarity was quantified with the Morisita-Horn index. TCRdb's own reprocessing of the public reads used fastp at Q25 and MiXCR and kept productive beta chains. Each CDR3 protein appears once, grouped with its most common genes and DNA. TCRdb's processing, not the authors' own work, is the source of the V and J calls. The sample table holds 300,000 to 400,000 distinct CDR3 sequences, of which about 18% were seen once. Around 2.4% of the sample is taken by the ten largest.

CDR3 length: 15 amino acids, cysteine to phenylalanine. Only CDR3 DNA is held: 45 bases, read in frame from base 1. V gives up 5 bases and J gives up 7 bases, and the segment between their germline ends measures 17 bases. The germline V gene yields SGHTA for CDR1 and FQGTGA for CDR2. Rearrangement joined TRBV7-3 to TRBJ2-2; the D segment could be TRBD1, given 5 matching bases. Sequenced material: peripheral blood. The receptor was derived from an adult woman with stable Graves' hyperthyroidism. The encoded CDR3 is CASSPTPRQYGELFF. The nucleotide sequence is TGTGCCAGCAGCCCCACCCCCCGACAGTACGGGGAGCTGTTTTTT.